This T cell receptor (beta chain) was sequenced for a study of cytomegalovirus exposure and HLA in healthy donors. Study-wide results and limits: Common viral pathogens (according to a later analysis) appeared linked to several of the most significant clusters. TRBV6-2, TRBV6-3 and other indistinguishable V segments were excluded. Later work showed greater clonal expansion in HLA-associated TCR beta chains than in equally common others. For TCR beta chains, V- and J-gene trimming was later linked to a missense DCLRE1C variant.

It was with 60 Vbeta and 13 Jbeta primers that the PCR ran. Clones were sequenced by immunoSEQ multiplex PCR, and TCRdb holds only the in-frame ones, with some missing. This table holds approximately 120,000 clones, 65% to 85% found once. From germline, CDR1 is SGHTA and CDR2 FQGNSA. The CDR3 is 14 amino acids. V lost 7 bases and J lost 0, with 7 bases in between. Turning to this clone: Its antigen remains unknown.

The chain employs TRBV7-2 and TRBJ2-6; no clear D. The sequence derives from a man aged 18 to 29 in good health and CMV-seropositive. The material sequenced was PBMCs. CDR3 DNA sequence: TGTGCCAGCACCACAAGCTCTGGGGCCAACGTCCTGACTTTC. Residues: CASTTSSGANVLTF.